This T cell receptor (beta chain) was captured by sequencing in a study of neurological immune-mediated disorders. This clonotype was recorded many times. V lost 6 bases to trimming and J lost 4 bases; unmatched junction nucleotides: 6. The CDR3 sequence is 15 residues long. Germline assignment: CDR1 SGHVS and CDR2 FQNEAQ. A single record per CDR3 protein comes from TCRdb applying MiXCR to the 5' RACE reads. The sample holds tens of thousands of distinct CDR3 sequences, roughly 12% seen once. Material: PBMCs. The receptor was derived from an older woman with HTLV-1-associated myelopathy (HAM/TSP). The rearrangement uses TRBV7-8 and TRBJ1-5; 10 bases align to TRBD1. Here the CDR3 DNA reads TGTGCCAGCAGAACCGGGACAGGGGAAAATCAGCCCCAGCATTTT. Its translation is CASRTGTGENQPQHF.